This TCR beta chain was captured by sequencing in a study of CD8 T cells in ankylosing spondylitis (dated by TCRdb to about 2017). At the level of the whole study: The study profiled T cell receptor beta repertoires in healthy donors and ankylosing spondylitis patients to find disease-linked TCR variants. The full study cohort comprised roughly 24 ankylosing spondylitis patients and 110 or so healthy donors. Peripheral blood was sampled, and synovial fluid was additionally collected from ankylosing spondylitis patients.

What the research found in general, with its limitations: Some motif variants were previously reported in synovial fluid and blood of reactive arthritis patients, suggesting common disease-initiation mechanisms. A TCR beta motif made up of roughly eight highly homologous amino acid variants appeared to be characteristic of blood from ankylosing spondylitis patients. Significant enrichment of the disease-linked clones was reported in matched synovial fluid samples from ankylosing spondylitis patients. A CD8+ phenotype was shown by the disease-linked clones, which were found at relatively low frequencies in peripheral blood.

This clonotype has only a few counts. There is no known antigen for this receptor. No per-base quality is available; no much larger clone lies one base away. The instrument was an Illumina HiSeq 2500. Quantitative 5'-RACE with molecular barcodes was used to prepare TCR beta libraries. From the authors' description of their analysis: Disease-linked TCR variants were identified with a new computational method built on a probabilistic model of VDJ rearrangement. TCRdb itself trimmed the public reads at Q25 with fastp, ran MiXCR and retained productive beta chains. Every entry covers one CDR3 protein and lists the most common genes and DNA from its rows. TCRdb, not the authors, supplied the V and J calls. The sample table shows 250,000 to 400,000 distinct CDR3 sequences, and around a tenth are seen once. Jointly, the top ten make up 8% to 9.5% of the sample. The receptor was derived from a female donor with ankylosing spondylitis or in good health (not recorded which). The sample was blood, either unsorted or a sorted T cell fraction (not recorded which).

The CDR3 protein: CSARDPGIREKLFF. The DNA sequence follows: TGCAGTGCTAGAGATCCAGGGATACGAGAAAAACTGTTTTTT. Rearrangement joined TRBV20-1 to TRBJ1-4; TRBD1 is possibly the D segment (5 matching bases). V is cut by 0 bases and J by 8 bases, and the space between the germline ends is 13 bases. Via the germline V gene (reference sequence), CDR1 is DFQATT and CDR2 SNEGSKA. The CDR3 numbers 14 residues from cysteine through phenylalanine. The kept DNA is CDR3 alone, 42 bases in frame from the first base.